The 22 T cell receptor beta chains reported below all come from one sample, sequenced in a study of vaccination effects on CD4 cells after COVID-19. For these TCRs, the target antigens are not known. Before sequencing, viral peptide pools were used by the ViraFEST assay to expand antigen-specific CD4+ T cells. The culture ran for about 11 days, and then CD4+ T cells were isolated. A positive SARS-CoV-2 PCR test fell between March and December 2020. TCRdb keeps only in-frame clones here, not all; method: immunoSEQ multiplex PCR. The sample has some 40,000 clones; 55% to 75% are singletons. The sequencing here drew on CD4+ T cells from PBMCs cultured with HCoV-NL63 spike peptides, taken before COVID-19 vaccination. The origin of the receptors is a human donor who had a prior SARS-CoV-2 infection.

CDR3 region: CASSPPVRLSTGELFF. CDR3 DNA sequence: TGTGCCAGCTCACCACCCGTCCGACTTTCGACCGGGGAGCTGTTTTTT. The chain couples TRBV18 to TRBJ2-2; D is unclear. Trimming took off 0 bases at V and 5 bases at J, with 13 bases between the two ends. This CDR3 has 16 amino acids. Germline CDR1 KGHSH, CDR2 LQKENI. Filled out from reference TRBV18 and TRBJ2-2, the complete variable domain reads NAGVMQNPRHLVRRRGQEARLRCSPMKGHSHVYWYRQLPEEGLKFMVYLQKENIIDESGMPKERFSAEFPKEGPSILRIQQVVRGDSAAYFCASSPPVRLSTGELFFGEGSRLTVL.

The gene calls are TRBV2 and TRBJ1-1; D is undetermined. The germline V gene encodes CDR1 SNHLY and CDR2 FYNNEI. Trimming stripped 7 bases from V and 5 bases from J, with 17 bases between. The CDR3 sequence is 14 residues long. The CDR3 is CASIQSGPGTEAFF. The CDR3 DNA reads TGTGCCAGCATCCAATCCGGGCCGGGGACTGAAGCTTTCTTT.

The rearrangement links TRBV11-2 to TRBJ2-2; no firm D call. V was clipped by 1 base and J by 1 base, with 16 bases between them. The CDR3 length is 18 residues. Germline CDR1 and CDR2: SGHAT and FQNNGV. CDR3 coding DNA: TGTGCCAGCAGCTTAGTAGGAGTCCGGGCGAAGAACACCGGGGAGCTGTTTTTT. Its translation is CASSLVGVRAKNTGELFF.

The rearrangement uses TRBV24-1 and TRBJ2-7, with 9 bases lining up with TRBD1. The V gene's germline CDR1 is KGHDR and CDR2 SFDVKD. The CDR3 runs to 15 residues. The trim removed 9 bases at V and 5 bases at J, leaving 13 bases unmatched. CDR3 sequence: CATFSTGQGLHEQYF. DNA for the CDR3: TGTGCCACCTTCTCCACAGGACAGGGGCTGCACGAGCAGTACTTC.

The chain is built from TRBV18 and TRBJ1-4; 7 nucleotides match TRBD1. There are 15 residues in the CDR3. Looked up from germline, CDR1 is KGHSH and CDR2 is LQKENI. The V gene end was trimmed by 3 bases and the J gene end by 6 bases; junction bases not matched to a gene: 7. This CDR3 is CASSPGTVLYEKLFF. CDR3 in DNA: TGTGCCAGCTCACCGGGGACAGTGCTTTATGAAAAACTGTTTTTT. Filled out from reference TRBV18 and TRBJ1-4, the complete variable domain reads NAGVMQNPRHLVRRRGQEARLRCSPMKGHSHVYWYRQLPEEGLKFMVYLQKENIIDESGMPKERFSAEFPKEGPSILRIQQVVRGDSAAYFCASSPGTVLYEKLFFGSGTQLSVL.

This clone was observed a single time. The chain is built from TRBV18 and TRBJ1-4; 7 nucleotides match TRBD1. V lost 0 bases to trimming and J lost 6 bases; unmatched junction nucleotides: 4. The CDR3 totals 15 residues. Germline V gene sequence: CDR1 KGHSH, CDR2 LQKENI. The CDR3, as DNA: TGTGCCAGCTCACCACCGGGACAGCAATATGAAAAACTGTTTTTT. Its translation: CASSPPGQQYEKLFF.

V gene TRBV3-1 (or the pseudogene TRBV3-2) combines with J gene TRBJ2-1; D may be TRBD1 (5 bases). Trimming left V 4 bases short and J 7 bases short, with 14 bases between. This CDR3 is built from 14 residues. Germline lookup yields CDR1 LGHDT and CDR2 YNNKEL (reference sequence). The chain's CDR3 is CASSRSGARNEQFF. CDR3 bases: TGTGCCAGCAGCCGGAGTGGGGCTCGAAATGAGCAGTTCTTC.

The gene calls are TRBV24-1 and TRBJ2-2, with D maybe TRBD1 (6 bases). Germline assignment: CDR1 KGHDR and CDR2 SFDVKD. The CDR3 loop spans 16 amino acids. V was pared by 3 bases and J by 2 bases, with 12 bases between. CDR3 amino acids: CATSDTGTVNTGELFF. CDR3 DNA: TGTGCCACCAGTGATACAGGGACGGTTAACACCGGGGAGCTGTTTTTT.

The chain recombines TRBV11-1 with TRBJ1-1; no reliable D call. This CDR3 contains 15 residues. Trimming took off 6 bases at V and 0 bases at J, with 14 bases between the two ends. Germline CDR1 and CDR2: SGHAT and FQDESV (reference sequence). The DNA for the CDR3 is TGTGCCAGCAGGGAATCTCGGGTCATGAACACTGAAGCTTTCTTT. Translated, it gives CASRESRVMNTEAFF. The full variable domain, completed using reference TRBV11-1 and TRBJ1-1, is EAEVAQSPRYKITEKSQAVAFWCDPISGHATLYWYRQILGQGPELLVQFQDESVVDDSQLPKDRFSAERLKGVDSTLKIQPAELGDSAMYLCASRESRVMNTEAFFGQGTRLTVV.

The chain combines TRBV6-2 or TRBV6-3 with TRBJ2-2; 9 bases map to TRBD1. Germline-derived CDR1 and CDR2 are MNHEY and SVGEGT. V lost 6 bases and J lost 5; bases outside the gene matches: 13. The CDR3 is 17 amino acids. CDR3 residues: CASSPRGLGTGTGELFF. The DNA of the CDR3 is TGTGCCAGCAGCCCACGGGGGCTCGGGACAGGGACCGGGGAGCTGTTTTTT.

This clone was observed a handful of times. The chain employs TRBV11-2 and TRBJ2-2, with D hard to call. The CDR3 runs 13 residues. The germline V gene encodes CDR1 SGHAT and CDR2 FQNNGV. Trimming cost V 1 base and J 3 bases, with 3 bases left between them. CDR3 in amino acids: CASSLVDTGELFF. DNA for the CDR3: TGTGCCAGCAGCTTAGTGGACACCGGGGAGCTGTTTTTT.

In regard to this clone: At one end, the junction sequence differs from germline, possibly due to a read error. The chain uses TRBV9 and TRBJ2-3; tentatively, D is TRBD1 (6 bases). The CDR3 runs to 16 residues. The germline V gene encodes CDR1 SGDLS and CDR2 YYNGEE. CDR3 DNA: TGTGCCGGCAGCGTAGACTGGACAGTGGGGGCATATACGCAGTATTTT. Translated, it gives CAGSVDWTVGAYTQYF. The full variable domain, completed using reference TRBV9 and TRBJ2-3, is DSGVTQTPKHLITATGQRVTLRCSPRSGDLSVYWYQQSLDQGLQFLIQYYNGEERAKGNILERFSAQQFPDLHSELNLSSLELGDSALYFCAGSVDWTVGAYTQYFGPGTRLTVL.

The rearrangement joins TRBV11-2 to TRBJ2-1; D not resolved. The CDR3 has 14 residues. Looked up from germline, CDR1 is SGHAT and CDR2 is FQNNGV. V was clipped by 5 bases and J by 5 bases, with 13 bases between them. The CDR3 is CASSKRLNHNEQFF. The CDR3 region has the DNA TGTGCCAGCAGCAAACGCCTCAACCACAATGAGCAGTTCTTC. Variable domain in full (rest from reference TRBV11-2 and TRBJ2-1): EAGVAQSPRYKIIEKRQSVAFWCNPISGHATLYWYQQILGQGPKLLIQFQNNGVVDDSQLPKDRFSAERLKGVDSTLKIQPAKLEDSAVYLCASSKRLNHNEQFFGPGTRLTVL.

The table lists this clone with a count of one. The chain recombines TRBV2 with TRBJ1-5, with D unresolved. Germline loops: CDR1 SNHLY, CDR2 FYNNEI. Deletions cut 5 bases from V and 0 bases from J, with 11 bases between. This CDR3 is 15 amino acids long. The CDR3, as DNA: TGTGCCAGCAGTCCCCGGTGGGGTAGCAATCAGCCCCAGCATTTT. This translates into CASSPRWGSNQPQHF. The whole variable domain, remainder taken from reference TRBV2 and TRBJ1-5, is EPEVTQTPSHQVTQMGQEVILRCVPISNHLYFYWYRQILGQKVEFLVSFYNNEISEKSEIFDDQFSVERPDGSNFTLKIRSTKLEDSAMYFCASSPRWGSNQPQHFGDGTRLSIL.

The chain combines TRBV11-2 with TRBJ2-5; TRBD1 or TRBD2 may be the D gene (6 bases each). The length of the CDR3 is 13 residues. Trimming took off 5 bases at V and 5 bases at J, with 12 bases between the two ends. Germline V gene lookup returns CDR1 SGHAT and CDR2 FQNNGV. DNA of the CDR3: TGTGCCAGCAGCCGGGGGCCAGAGGAGACCCAGTACTTC. Amino acid sequence: CASSRGPEETQYF.

This chain uses TRBV18 with TRBJ2-2; maybe TRBD1 (6 bases). Germline loops: CDR1 KGHSH, CDR2 LQKENI. Trimming removed 6 bases at V and 2 bases at J, with 16 bases between. This CDR3 comprises 16 residues. As DNA, the CDR3 is TGTGCCAGCTCTTCCGGAAAGGGACACAACACCGGGGAGCTGTTTTTT. Encoded protein: CASSSGKGHNTGELFF.

The chain combines TRBV19 with TRBJ2-7, with D possibly matching TRBD1 (6 bases). Trimming shortened V by 3 bases and J by 4 bases, and 16 bases separated the two germline ends. Germline V gene sequence: CDR1 LNHDA, CDR2 SQIVND (reference sequence). The CDR3 contains 15 residues. CDR3 DNA: TGTGCCAGTAGTATGGCCCCGGGACACCTATACGAGCAGTACTTC. Translated: CASSMAPGHLYEQYF.

The V call is TRBV18, the J call TRBJ1-6, with D possibly TRBD1 on 6 matching bases. This CDR3 region has 14 residues. V gave up 3 bases and J gave up 9 bases, with 12 bases separating them. Germline V gene lookup returns CDR1 KGHSH and CDR2 LQKENI. CDR3: CASSPDRSRSPLHF. In DNA form, the CDR3 reads TGTGCCAGCTCACCCGACAGGTCACGTTCACCCCTCCACTTT.

The chain joins TRBV3-1 (or the pseudogene TRBV3-2) to TRBJ1-1; no definite D call. This CDR3 is 15 amino acids long. Germline V gene data show CDR1 as LGHDT and CDR2 as YNNKEL (reference sequence). The V gene lost 1 base and the J gene lost 5 bases, with 14 bases spanning the gap. The CDR3 nucleotides are TGTGCCAGCAGCCAAGTTAACAGTCGAGGGACTGAAGCTTTCTTT. Translated: CASSQVNSRGTEAFF.

V and J are TRBV7-9 and TRBJ2-3; TRBD2 might be the D (5 bases). Trimming took 7 bases from V and 5 from J, leaving 19 bases between them. CDR3 length: 15 residues. The germline gives CDR1 SEHNR, CDR2 FQNEAQ (reference sequence). CDR3 bases: TGTGCCAGCAAAAGGACTCGGCAGGAAAAAGATACGCAGTATTTT. Residues: CASKRTRQEKDTQYF.

In its sample, this clone was seen once. This sequence joins TRBV7-3 and TRBJ1-2, with 10 bases aligning to TRBD1. CDR3 length: 13 residues. V shed 5 bases and J 7 bases; nucleotides not matched to a gene: 4. Per germline, CDR1 SGHTA and CDR2 FQGTGA. The CDR3 sequence is CASSLTGGSGYTF. CDR3 nucleotide sequence: TGTGCCAGCAGCCTGACAGGGGGCTCTGGCTACACCTTC.

The genes are TRBV5-1 and TRBJ2-7; the match to TRBD1 covers 9 bases. The CDR3 contains 14 residues. Trimming took 4 bases from V and 5 from J; bases not matched to a gene: 7. Germline lookup yields CDR1 SGHRS and CDR2 YFSETQ. DNA of the CDR3: TGCGCCAGCAGCCCCGGGACAGGGATCCACGAGCAGTACTTC. Its translation is CASSPGTGIHEQYF.